This T cell receptor (beta chain) emerged from a study of long-term antiretroviral therapy in people with HIV. The authors ran the immunoSEQ assay, v3.0, at survey level. Assay: immunoSEQ multiplex PCR; the TCRdb copy retains only in-frame clones and omits some. The sample gives around 28,000 clones, 80% to 95% of which show up once; approximately 3.9% is in the top ten. CDR3 length equals 14 residues. Between the trimmed V and J ends, which lost 5 bases and 5 bases, there was a span of 14 bases. Germline CDR1 is LGHNA and CDR2 is YSLEER. In this sample, this clone turned up once. Its cognate antigen is unknown. Among participants with HIV, every one received treatment in the United States. Regarding the study as a whole: Controls exceeded HIV repertoires in CDR3 length range. The repertoire was dominated at all time points by clones expanded before ART.

The clonotype comes from a man aged 18 to 30 with HIV. The specimen was unsorted PBMCs, collected 3.1 years after starting antiretroviral therapy. This chain joins TRBV4-3 and TRBJ2-3; unclear D gene. The CDR3 reads CASSSAGGGDTQYF. CDR3 coding DNA: TGCGCCAGCAGCTCAGCCGGCGGTGGAGATACGCAGTATTTT.